These 8 T cell receptor beta chains share one sample of origin, sequenced in a study of blood T cells in healthy people across ages. Through a sample-barcoded 5' primer and a J-beta primer mix, a second PCR was run for about 6 to 12 cycles. From the 5' RACE reads, TCRdb called clonotypes with MiXCR, one entry per CDR3 protein. In the table there are over a million distinct CDR3 sequences, 40% to 50% of which are singletons. The specimen was blood. These TCRs come from a woman aged 18-29 years in good health.

This clonotype was recorded many times. The rearrangement joins TRBV4-2 to TRBJ2-3, with D possibly TRBD2 on 5 matching bases. Germline CDR1 is LGHNA and CDR2 is YNFKEQ. Trimming shortened V by 4 bases and J by 2 bases, and 10 bases separated the two germline ends. The CDR3 loop spans 14 amino acids. CDR3 in DNA: TGTGCCAGCAGCCTTGGACTGGTCACAGATACGCAGTATTTT. It is translated as CASSLGLVTDTQYF.

This clonotype was observed a few times. The chain couples TRBV7-2 to TRBJ2-5; perhaps TRBD2 as D (5 bases). In germline, CDR1 is SGHTA, CDR2 FQGNSA. The ends were cut back, 4 bases at V and 11 bases at J, with 20 bases in the middle. The CDR3 is 14 residues long. The CDR3 protein is CASSSDRALREQYF. CDR3 sequence (DNA): TGTGCCAGCAGCTCAGACCGAGCCCTGAGGGAGCAGTACTTC.

This clonotype has a handful of counts. The V gene is TRBV30, the J gene TRBJ2-7; no definite D call. The germline CDR1 and CDR2 sequences are GTSNPN and SVGIG (reference sequence). The V and J ends lost 0 bases and 0 bases respectively, with 9 bases between them. There are 14 residues in the CDR3. CDR3 DNA: TGTGCCTGGAGTGTACTTGTGAGCTCCTACGAGCAGTACTTC. Residues: CAWSVLVSSYEQYF. Full variable domain (outside the CDR3, taken from reference TRBV30 and TRBJ2-7): SQTIHQWPATLVQPVGSPLSLECTVEGTSNPNLYWYRQAAGRGLQLLFYSVGIGQISSEVPQNLSASRPQDRQFILSSKKLLLSDSGFYLCAWSVLVSSYEQYFGPGTRLTVT.

The chain employs TRBV7-9 and TRBJ1-2; no clear D. The germline gives CDR1 SEHNR, CDR2 FQNEAQ (reference sequence). V was trimmed by 5 bases and J by 4 bases, leaving 11 bases between them. CDR3 length: 13 amino acids. The CDR3 here is CASSVPVSYGYTF. CDR3 DNA sequence: TGTGCCAGCAGCGTGCCTGTTAGCTATGGCTACACCTTC.

The chain has TRBV20-1 and TRBJ2-7; D gene uncertain. The CDR3 has 12 amino acids. V lost 7 bases and J 0 bases, leaving 10 bases between the germline ends. Germline CDR1 DFQATT, CDR2 SNEGSKA (reference sequence). CDR3: CSVQVPSYEQYF. The CDR3 DNA reads as TGCAGTGTTCAGGTCCCCTCCTACGAGCAGTACTTC.

This clonotype was seen many times. This chain connects TRBV5-1 to TRBJ1-1; 7 bases map to TRBD1. The CDR3 is 16 residues long. J gave up 0 bases and V 0 bases, and 5 bases lay outside the gene matches. Germline CDR1 SGHRS, CDR2 YFSETQ. This CDR3 is CASSLDLGTVNTEAFF. CDR3 DNA: TGCGCCAGCAGCTTGGATCTCGGGACAGTGAACACTGAAGCTTTCTTT.

This chain joins TRBV27 and TRBJ1-5; D is unresolved. Germline V CDR1 and CDR2: MNHEY, SMNVEV (reference sequence). Deletions cut 5 bases from V and 0 bases from J, with 14 bases between. There are 16 residues in the CDR3. CDR3 in DNA: TGTGCCAGCAGTCCCTCCCCGGGCTATAGCAATCAGCCCCAGCATTTT. Translating gives CASSPSPGYSNQPQHF.

The sample holds a few counts of this clonotype. J is TRBJ2-7 and V is TRBV28, with TRBD2 identical over 7 bases. Germline V gene sequence: CDR1 MDHEN, CDR2 SYDVKM. This CDR3 region has 15 residues. J gave up 2 bases and V 6 bases, and 10 bases lay outside the gene matches. CDR3 residues: CASSPPGGVTYEQYF. The DNA for the CDR3 is TGTGCCAGCAGCCCCCCGGGAGGTGTTACCTACGAGCAGTACTTC.